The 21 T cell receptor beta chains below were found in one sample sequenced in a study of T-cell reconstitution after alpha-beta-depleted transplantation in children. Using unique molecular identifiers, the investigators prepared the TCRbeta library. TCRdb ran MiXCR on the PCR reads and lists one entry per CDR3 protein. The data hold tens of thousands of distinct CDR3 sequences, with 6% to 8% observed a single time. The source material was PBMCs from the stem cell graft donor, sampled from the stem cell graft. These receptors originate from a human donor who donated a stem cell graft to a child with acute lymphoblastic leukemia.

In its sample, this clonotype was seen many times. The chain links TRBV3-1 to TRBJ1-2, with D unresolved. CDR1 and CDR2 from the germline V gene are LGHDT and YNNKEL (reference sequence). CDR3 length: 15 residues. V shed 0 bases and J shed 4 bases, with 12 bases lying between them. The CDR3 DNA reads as TGTGCCAGCAGCCAAGAAGAGGTAGGGATCTATGGCTACACCTTC. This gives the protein CASSQEEVGIYGYTF.

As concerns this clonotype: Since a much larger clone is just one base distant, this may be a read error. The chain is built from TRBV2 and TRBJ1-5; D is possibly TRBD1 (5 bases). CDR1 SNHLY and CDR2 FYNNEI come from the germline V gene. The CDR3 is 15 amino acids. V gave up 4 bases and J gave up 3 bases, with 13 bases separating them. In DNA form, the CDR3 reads TGTGCCAGCAGTGGGGGGAGGGGCAACAATCAGCCCCAGCATTTT. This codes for CASSGGRGNNQPQHF.

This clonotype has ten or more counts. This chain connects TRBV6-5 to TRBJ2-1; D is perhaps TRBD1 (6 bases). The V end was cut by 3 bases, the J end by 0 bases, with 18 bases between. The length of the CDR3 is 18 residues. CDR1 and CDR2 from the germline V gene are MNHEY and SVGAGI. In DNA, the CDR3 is TGTGCCAGCAGTTATTCCCGGGACATCCCGAGCTCCTACAATGAGCAGTTCTTC. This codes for CASSYSRDIPSSYNEQFF.

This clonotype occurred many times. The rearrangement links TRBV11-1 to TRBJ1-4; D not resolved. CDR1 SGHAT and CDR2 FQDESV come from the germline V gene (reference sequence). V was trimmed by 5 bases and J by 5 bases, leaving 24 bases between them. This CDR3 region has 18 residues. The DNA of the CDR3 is TGTGCCAGCAGCACTCCGCAGGCGATGGATCTCCTCAATGAAAAACTGTTTTTT. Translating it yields CASSTPQAMDLLNEKLFF.

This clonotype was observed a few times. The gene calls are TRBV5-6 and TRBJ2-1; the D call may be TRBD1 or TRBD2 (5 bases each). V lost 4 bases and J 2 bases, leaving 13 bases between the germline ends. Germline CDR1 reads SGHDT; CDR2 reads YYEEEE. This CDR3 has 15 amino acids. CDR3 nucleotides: TGTGCCAGCAGCCCGGGACGGTGGACCTACAATGAGCAGTTCTTC. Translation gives CASSPGRWTYNEQFF. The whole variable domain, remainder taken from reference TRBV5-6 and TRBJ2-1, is DAGVTQSPTHLIKTRGQQVTLRCSPKSGHDTVSWYQQALGQGPQFIFQYYEEEERQRGNFPDRFSGHQFPNYSSELNVNALLLGDSALYLCASSPGRWTYNEQFFGPGTRLTVL.

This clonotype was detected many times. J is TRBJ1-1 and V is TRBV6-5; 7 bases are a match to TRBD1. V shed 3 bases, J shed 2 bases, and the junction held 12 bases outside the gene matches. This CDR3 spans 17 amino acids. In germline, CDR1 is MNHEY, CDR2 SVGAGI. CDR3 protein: CASSYALAGGDNTEAFF. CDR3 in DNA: TGTGCCAGCAGTTATGCGTTGGCAGGGGGAGACAACACTGAAGCTTTCTTT.

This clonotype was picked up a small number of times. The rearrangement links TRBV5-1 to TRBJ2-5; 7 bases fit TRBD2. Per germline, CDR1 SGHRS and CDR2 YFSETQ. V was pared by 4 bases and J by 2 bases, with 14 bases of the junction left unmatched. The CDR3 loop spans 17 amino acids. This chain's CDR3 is CASSRSGAGAQQETQYF. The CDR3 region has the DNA TGCGCCAGCAGCCGGAGCGGGGCGGGAGCACAGCAAGAGACCCAGTACTTC.

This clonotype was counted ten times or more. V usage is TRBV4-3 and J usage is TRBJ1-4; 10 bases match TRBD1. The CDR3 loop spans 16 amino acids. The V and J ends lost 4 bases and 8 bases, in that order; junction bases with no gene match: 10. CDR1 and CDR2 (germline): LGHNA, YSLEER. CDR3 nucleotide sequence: TGCGCCAGCAGCCGCGAGACCGGGACAGGGGTAGAAAAACTGTTTTTT. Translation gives CASSRETGTGVEKLFF.

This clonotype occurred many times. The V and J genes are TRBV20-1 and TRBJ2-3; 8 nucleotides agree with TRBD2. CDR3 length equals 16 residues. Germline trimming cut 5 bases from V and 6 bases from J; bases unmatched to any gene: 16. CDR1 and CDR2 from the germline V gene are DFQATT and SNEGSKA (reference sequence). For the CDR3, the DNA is TGCAGTGCTCAGCCCGGACTAGCACCCCCCCGGGATACGCAGTATTTT. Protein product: CSAQPGLAPPRDTQYF.

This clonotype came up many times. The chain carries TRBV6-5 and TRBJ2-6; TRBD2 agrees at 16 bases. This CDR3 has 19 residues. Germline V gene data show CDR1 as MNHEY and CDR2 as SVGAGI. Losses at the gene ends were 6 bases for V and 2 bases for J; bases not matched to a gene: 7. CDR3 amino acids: CASSLGLAGGFTGANVLTF. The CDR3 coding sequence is TGTGCCAGCAGCCTGGGACTAGCGGGAGGGTTTACTGGGGCCAACGTCCTGACTTTC.

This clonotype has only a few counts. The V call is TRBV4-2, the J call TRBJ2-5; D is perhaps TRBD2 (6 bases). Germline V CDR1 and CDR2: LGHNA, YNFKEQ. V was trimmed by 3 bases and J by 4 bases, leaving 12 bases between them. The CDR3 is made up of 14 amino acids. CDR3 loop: CASSHYSGGETQYF. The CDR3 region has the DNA TGTGCCAGCAGCCACTATTCCGGGGGAGAGACCCAGTACTTC.

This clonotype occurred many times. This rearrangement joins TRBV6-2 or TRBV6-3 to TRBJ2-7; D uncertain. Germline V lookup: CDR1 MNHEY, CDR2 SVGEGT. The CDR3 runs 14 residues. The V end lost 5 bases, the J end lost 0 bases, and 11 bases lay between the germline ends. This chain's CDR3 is CASSQRAFSYEQYF. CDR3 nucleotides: TGTGCCAGCAGTCAGAGAGCTTTCTCCTACGAGCAGTACTTC.

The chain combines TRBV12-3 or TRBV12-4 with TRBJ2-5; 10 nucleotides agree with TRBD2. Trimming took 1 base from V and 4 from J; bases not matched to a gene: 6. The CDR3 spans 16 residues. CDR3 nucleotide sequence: TGTGCCAGCAGTTTAGTCCTAGCGGGGGATGGAGAGACCCAGTACTTC. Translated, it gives CASSLVLAGDGETQYF.

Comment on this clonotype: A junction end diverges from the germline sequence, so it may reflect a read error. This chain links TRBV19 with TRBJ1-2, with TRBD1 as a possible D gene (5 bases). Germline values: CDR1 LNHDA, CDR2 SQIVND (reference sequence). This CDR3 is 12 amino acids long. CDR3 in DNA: TGTGCCAGTAGTCCAGGGAACGATGGCCACACCTTC. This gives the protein CASSPGNDGHTF.

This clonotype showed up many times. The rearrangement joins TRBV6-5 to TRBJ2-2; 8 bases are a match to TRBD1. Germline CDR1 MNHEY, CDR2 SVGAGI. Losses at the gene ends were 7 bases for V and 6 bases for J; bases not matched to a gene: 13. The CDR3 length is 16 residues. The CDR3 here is CASKRDRIQGAGELFF. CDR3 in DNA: TGTGCCAGCAAGAGGGACAGGATTCAGGGGGCCGGGGAGCTGTTTTTT.

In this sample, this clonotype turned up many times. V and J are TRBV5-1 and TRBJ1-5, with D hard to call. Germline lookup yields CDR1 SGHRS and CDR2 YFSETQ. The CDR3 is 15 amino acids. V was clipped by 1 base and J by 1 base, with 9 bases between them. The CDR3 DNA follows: TGCGCCAGCAGCTTGAAGAGGCAGAGCAATCAGCCCCAGCATTTT. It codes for CASSLKRQSNQPQHF.

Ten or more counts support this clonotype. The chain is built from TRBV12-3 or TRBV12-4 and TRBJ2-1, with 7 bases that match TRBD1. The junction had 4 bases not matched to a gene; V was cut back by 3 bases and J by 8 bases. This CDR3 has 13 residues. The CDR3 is CASSFGQGDEQFF. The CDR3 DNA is TGTGCCAGCAGTTTCGGGCAGGGGGATGAGCAGTTCTTC.

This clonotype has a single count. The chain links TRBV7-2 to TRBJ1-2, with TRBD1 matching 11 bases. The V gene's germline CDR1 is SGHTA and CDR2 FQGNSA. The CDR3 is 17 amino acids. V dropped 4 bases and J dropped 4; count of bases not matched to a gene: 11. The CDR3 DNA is TGTGCCAGCAGCTCCCGGACAGGGGGCAGAGGTGGCTATGGCTACACCTTC. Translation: CASSSRTGGRGGYGYTF. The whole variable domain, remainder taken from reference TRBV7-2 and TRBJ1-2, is GAGVSQSPSNKVTEKGKDVELRCDPISGHTALYWYRQSLGQGLEFLIYFQGNSAPDKSGLPSDRFSAERTGGSVSTLTIQRTQQEDSAVYLCASSSRTGGRGGYGYTFGSGTRLTVV.

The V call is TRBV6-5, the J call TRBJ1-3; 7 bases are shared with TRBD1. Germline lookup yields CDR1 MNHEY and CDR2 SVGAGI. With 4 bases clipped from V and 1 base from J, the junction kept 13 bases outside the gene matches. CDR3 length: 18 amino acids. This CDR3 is CASSSGTASIPSGNTIYF. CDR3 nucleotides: TGTGCCAGCAGTTCCGGGACAGCGTCTATACCATCTGGAAACACCATATATTTT.

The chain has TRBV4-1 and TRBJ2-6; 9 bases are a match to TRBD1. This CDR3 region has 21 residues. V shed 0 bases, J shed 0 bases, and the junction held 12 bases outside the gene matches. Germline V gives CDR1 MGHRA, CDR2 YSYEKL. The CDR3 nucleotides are TGCGCCAGCAGCCAAGATCGTGGACAGGGGATGGCTTACTCTGGGGCCAACGTCCTGACTTTC. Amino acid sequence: CASSQDRGQGMAYSGANVLTF.

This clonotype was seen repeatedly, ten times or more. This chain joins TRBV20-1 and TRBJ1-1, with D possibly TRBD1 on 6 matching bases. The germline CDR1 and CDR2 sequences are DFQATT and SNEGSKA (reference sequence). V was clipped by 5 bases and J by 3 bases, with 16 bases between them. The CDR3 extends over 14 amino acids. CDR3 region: CSARTGTIDTEAFF. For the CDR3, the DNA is TGCAGTGCTCGCACCGGGACAATCGACACTGAAGCTTTCTTT.